One sample yielded the 20 T cell receptor beta chains listed below, sequenced in a study of blood T cell repertoires in COVID-19. Repertoires were generated with immunoSEQ multiplex PCR, while TCRdb's copy carries only in-frame clones and drops some. This sample has 310,000 or so clones, with 89% found just once. The source material was peripheral blood. These receptors were obtained from a man aged 18 to 30 who had recovered from COVID-19.

This clone was seen a few times. The V and J genes are TRBV3-1 (or the pseudogene TRBV3-2) and TRBJ2-4, with 8 positions matching TRBD2. V shed 1 base, J shed 0 bases, and the junction held 11 bases outside the gene matches. This CDR3 comprises 19 residues. CDR1 and CDR2 (germline): LGHDT, YNNKEL (reference sequence). The CDR3 nucleotides read TGTGCCAGCAGCCAAGGTACGAGCGGGAGCCACCTAGCCAAAAACATTCAGTACTTC. It translates to CASSQGTSGSHLAKNIQYF.

This clone occurred a few times. This sequence joins TRBV6-6 and TRBJ2-2; TRBD1 matches 8 bases. Unmatched junction bases numbered 3, after V lost 7 bases and J lost 2 bases. The germline V gene encodes CDR1 MNHNY and CDR2 SVGAGI (reference sequence). This CDR3 comprises 14 residues. The CDR3 nucleotides read TGTGCCAGCAATACAGGGGGAAACACCGGGGAGCTGTTTTTT. This translates into CASNTGGNTGELFF.

J is TRBJ2-2 and V is TRBV5-4; possible D gene TRBD1, 7 bases. CDR1 and CDR2 (germline): SGHNT, YYREEE (reference sequence). CDR3 size: 15 residues. The V end was cut by 5 bases, the J end by 5 bases, with 16 bases between. The CDR3 sequence is CASSPRQGGTGELFF. The CDR3 DNA reads as TGTGCCAGCAGTCCGAGGCAGGGGGGTACCGGGGAGCTGTTTTTT.

The chain has TRBV19 and TRBJ1-5; the match to TRBD1 covers 8 bases. J was trimmed by 5 bases and V by 5 bases; bases with no gene match: 5. The germline V gene has CDR1 LNHDA and CDR2 SQIVND (reference sequence). The CDR3 extends over 14 amino acids. CDR3 region: CASSSGQGDQPQHF. The CDR3, as DNA: TGTGCCAGTAGTTCTGGACAGGGTGATCAGCCCCAGCATTTT.

The chain is built from TRBV2 and TRBJ2-3; 7 bases line up with TRBD2. CDR1 is SNHLY, CDR2 FYNNEI, per germline. V gave up 5 bases and J gave up 6 bases; unmatched junction bases: 8. This CDR3 contains 14 residues. Written as DNA, the CDR3 is TGTGCCAGCAGTTCACGCCGGGAGGCCGATACGCAGTATTTT. Translating gives CASSSRREADTQYF.

The rearrangement links TRBV18 to TRBJ1-1; 10 bases are shared with TRBD1. This CDR3 region has 14 residues. The V segment lost 6 bases and the J segment 5 bases; nucleotides outside the gene matches: 6. Germline loops: CDR1 KGHSH, CDR2 LQKENI. Here the CDR3 DNA reads TGTGCCAGCTCCGCGGGACAGGGGCTGACTGAAGCTTTCTTT. It is translated as CASSAGQGLTEAFF.

The gene calls are TRBV19 and TRBJ2-7, with 10 bases identical to TRBD2. Germline CDR1 is LNHDA and CDR2 is SQIVND (reference sequence). Unmatched junction bases numbered 12, after V lost 3 bases and J lost 4 bases. This CDR3 spans 17 amino acids. The CDR3 DNA sequence: TGTGCCAGTAGTATCTTAGGAGCGGGAGGGCCAGGGTACGAGCAGTACTTC. Its protein product is CASSILGAGGPGYEQYF.

The V and J genes are TRBV6-2 or TRBV6-3 and TRBJ2-1; TRBD2 agrees at 10 bases. With V trimmed by 6 bases and J by 2 bases, 4 bases remained unmatched. CDR1 and CDR2 (germline): MNHEY, SVGEGT. The CDR3 contains 15 residues. The CDR3 reads CASSQRGGTYNEQFF. The DNA for the CDR3 is TGTGCCAGCAGCCAGCGGGGGGGCACCTACAATGAGCAGTTCTTC.

The chain employs TRBV6-5 and TRBJ2-7; D gene ambiguous. The CDR3 contains 13 residues. Between the trimmed V and J ends, which lost 0 bases and 2 bases, there was a span of 5 bases. Germline CDR1 and CDR2: MNHEY and SVGAGI. The DNA of the CDR3 is TGTGCCAGCAGTTACTCTGGAGCCTACGAGCAGTACTTC. Translated, it gives CASSYSGAYEQYF.

The V gene is TRBV10-3, the J gene TRBJ1-1, with D perhaps TRBD1 (6 bases). This CDR3 spans 16 amino acids. Trimming stripped 7 bases from V and 0 bases from J, with 18 bases between. Germline V lookup: CDR1 ENHRY, CDR2 SYGVKD. This CDR3 is CAITSGVPSMNTEAFF. The CDR3 DNA reads TGTGCCATCACCTCAGGGGTCCCTTCTATGAACACTGAAGCTTTCTTT.

J is TRBJ2-5 and V is TRBV29-1; 13 bases line up with TRBD2. Germline values: CDR1 SQVTM, CDR2 ANQGSEA. The J segment lost 6 bases and the V segment lost 6 bases, leaving 7 bases of the junction unmatched. This CDR3 has 14 amino acids. The CDR3 DNA reads TGCAGCGTGACTGGACTAGCGGGGGAACAGACCCAGTACTTC. It specifies CSVTGLAGEQTQYF.

J is TRBJ2-7 and V is TRBV5-1; 10 positions agree with TRBD1. Trimming took 3 bases from V and 2 from J; bases not matched to a gene: 11. Germline-derived CDR1 and CDR2 are SGHRS and YFSETQ. The CDR3 has 17 residues. CDR3 sequence reads: CASSSGTGAPFTYEQYF. The CDR3 DNA reads as TGCGCCAGCAGCTCCGGGACAGGGGCCCCATTCACCTACGAGCAGTACTTC.

V is TRBV5-6 and J is TRBJ1-1; D is undetermined. The CDR3 is 11 residues long. The V gene's germline CDR1 is SGHDT and CDR2 YYEEEE. V shed 5 bases and J shed 2 bases, with 4 bases lying between them. The CDR3 sequence is CASSLNTEAFF. CDR3 nucleotide sequence: TGTGCCAGCAGTTTAAACACTGAAGCTTTCTTT.

The chain couples TRBV6-1 to TRBJ2-1; tentatively, D is TRBD1 (6 bases). Germline V gene data show CDR1 as MNHNS and CDR2 as SASEGT. The CDR3 has 14 residues. Trimming removed 3 bases at V and 3 bases at J, with 9 bases between. This chain's CDR3 is CASSDMDSYNEQFF. Here the CDR3 DNA reads TGTGCCAGCAGTGACATGGACAGCTACAATGAGCAGTTCTTC.

This clone has only one observation. The rearrangement uses TRBV18 and TRBJ2-5; no clear D gene. Germline lookup yields CDR1 KGHSH and CDR2 LQKENI. CDR3 length: 17 residues. V dropped 0 bases and J dropped 1 base, with 15 bases sitting between them. Here the CDR3 reads CASSPPAGSNFQETQYF. The DNA for the CDR3 is TGTGCCAGCTCACCACCGGCAGGATCGAACTTCCAAGAGACCCAGTACTTC. The variable domain in full, with the rest retrieved from reference TRBV18 and TRBJ2-5, is NAGVMQNPRHLVRRRGQEARLRCSPMKGHSHVYWYRQLPEEGLKFMVYLQKENIIDESGMPKERFSAEFPKEGPSILRIQQVVRGDSAAYFCASSPPAGSNFQETQYFGPGTRLLVL.

The J gene is TRBJ1-1, the V gene TRBV5-4, with 7 bases lining up with TRBD1. The CDR3 extends over 14 amino acids. Unmatched junction bases numbered 7, after V lost 4 bases and J lost 4 bases. Per germline, CDR1 SGHNT and CDR2 YYREEE (reference sequence). The CDR3 region has the DNA TGTGCCAGCAGCCCCGACAGGGAGCCCACTGAAGCTTTCTTT. Translating gives CASSPDREPTEAFF.

The chain uses TRBV19 and TRBJ1-1; the D is unclear. CDR1 is LNHDA and CDR2 is SQIVND in the germline V gene (reference sequence). The CDR3 covers 14 residues. Trimming took off 5 bases at V and 3 bases at J, with 13 bases between the two ends. The CDR3 bases are TGTGCCAGTAGTTACCGGGTCGAGTACACTGAAGCTTTCTTT. Its protein is CASSYRVEYTEAFF.

This chain links TRBV5-1 with TRBJ2-1, with D possibly matching TRBD2 (5 bases). This CDR3 contains 16 residues. Trimming took 1 base from V and 3 from J, leaving 14 bases between them. Germline V lookup: CDR1 SGHRS, CDR2 YFSETQ. The CDR3 sequence: CASSLRSSIGYNEQFF. CDR3 nucleotide sequence: TGCGCCAGCAGCTTGAGGTCTAGCATCGGCTACAATGAGCAGTTCTTC.

This rearrangement joins TRBV5-1 to TRBJ2-2; TRBD2 agrees at 7 bases. This CDR3 region has 16 residues. CDR1 SGHRS and CDR2 YFSETQ come from the germline V gene. V was pared by 2 bases and J by 5 bases, with 9 bases of the junction left unmatched. The CDR3 spells CASSFYRLATTGELFF. The DNA for the CDR3 is TGCGCCAGCAGCTTCTACCGACTAGCAACGACCGGGGAGCTGTTTTTT.

The chain carries TRBV13 and TRBJ1-1; D is uncertain. Germline assignment: CDR1 PRHDT and CDR2 FYEKMQ (reference sequence). The CDR3 has 12 amino acids. V was cut by 1 base and J by 6 bases, with 6 bases left in between. CDR3 loop: CASSLALSEAFF. CDR3 in DNA: TGTGCCAGCAGCTTAGCTTTGTCTGAAGCTTTCTTT.